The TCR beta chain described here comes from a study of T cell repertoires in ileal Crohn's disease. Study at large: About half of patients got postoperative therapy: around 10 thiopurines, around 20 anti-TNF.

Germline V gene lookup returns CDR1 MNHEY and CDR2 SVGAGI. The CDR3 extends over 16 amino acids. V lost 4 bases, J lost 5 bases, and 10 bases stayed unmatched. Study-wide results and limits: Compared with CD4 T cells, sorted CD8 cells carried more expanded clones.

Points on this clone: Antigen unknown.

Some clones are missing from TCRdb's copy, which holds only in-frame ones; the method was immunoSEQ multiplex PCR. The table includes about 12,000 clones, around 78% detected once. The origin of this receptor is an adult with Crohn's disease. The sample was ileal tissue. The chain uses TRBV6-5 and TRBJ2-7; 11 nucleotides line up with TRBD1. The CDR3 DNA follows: TGTGCCAGCAGTTCCGGGACAGGGGGTATGGTGGACGAGCAGTACTTC. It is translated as CASSSGTGGMVDEQYF.